These 13 T cell receptor beta chains came from one sample sequenced in a study of blood T cell repertoires in COVID-19. Profiling relied on immunoSEQ multiplex PCR, and the TCRdb table lists in-frame clones only, not all of them. Of about 160,000 clones in the sample, about 93% are singletons; the top ten hold under 5%. Sequencing was performed on peripheral blood. The receptors originated from a woman between 45 and 60 years old with acute or convalescent COVID-19.

This rearrangement joins TRBV5-6 to TRBJ1-3; D gene unclear. V shed 0 bases and J shed 4 bases, with 8 bases lying between them. Germline assignment: CDR1 SGHDT and CDR2 YYEEEE. CDR3 length equals 14 residues. CDR3 sequence (DNA): TGTGCCAGCAGCTTGGAATGGAGAGGAAACACCATATATTTT. This translates into CASSLEWRGNTIYF.

The rearrangement joins TRBV11-2 to TRBJ2-7, with 7 bases aligning to TRBD2. Germline assignment: CDR1 SGHAT and CDR2 FQNNGV. This CDR3 contains 15 residues. V was clipped by 0 bases and J by 1 base; unmatched bases: 3. CDR3 bases: TGTGCCAGCAGCTTAGATCTTAGCGGGTCCTACGAGCAGTACTTC. The encoded protein is CASSLDLSGSYEQYF.

This clone was detected only once. This chain joins TRBV12-3 or TRBV12-4 and TRBJ2-5; D may be TRBD2 (5 bases). The V and J ends lost 6 bases and 7 bases respectively, with 9 bases between them. This CDR3 contains 11 residues. The CDR3 nucleotides are TGTGCCAGCAGATCTGGAGGGACCCAGTACTTC. Translating gives CASRSGGTQYF.

The chain couples TRBV7-2 to TRBJ1-4; D possibly corresponds to TRBD1 (6 bases). The ends were cut back, 2 bases at V and 7 bases at J, with 17 bases in the middle. This CDR3 spans 16 amino acids. Per the germline V gene, CDR1 is SGHTA and CDR2 is FQGNSA. The CDR3 coding sequence is TGTGCCAGCAGCTTATCACAGGGTCTACGGGTTGAAAAACTGTTTTTT. It translates to CASSLSQGLRVEKLFF.

The sample holds many counts of this clone. CDR3: CASSHSGEGAYEQYF. The CDR3 region has the DNA TGTGCCAGCAGTCACTCTGGGGAAGGGGCCTACGAGCAGTACTTC. The rearrangement uses TRBV7-9 and TRBJ2-7; D may be TRBD1 (5 bases). The CDR3 loop spans 15 amino acids. Germline V CDR1 and CDR2: SEHNR, FQNEAQ (reference sequence). The V gene lost 6 bases and the J gene lost 2 bases, with 17 bases spanning the gap.

There are a few counts of this clone. This chain links TRBV5-1 with TRBJ2-1, with 7 nucleotides matching TRBD1. J gave up 2 bases and V 4 bases, and 6 bases lay outside the gene matches. The CDR3 has 15 amino acids. From germline, CDR1 is SGHRS and CDR2 YFSETQ. CDR3 DNA sequence: TGCGCCAGCAGCGCCCGGGACAGTCCCTACAATGAGCAGTTCTTC. The encoded protein is CASSARDSPYNEQFF.

The chain carries TRBV6-1 and TRBJ1-2; D is perhaps TRBD1 (5 bases). The V end was cut by 3 bases, the J end by 7 bases, with 15 bases between. In germline, CDR1 is MNHNS, CDR2 SASEGT. This CDR3 has 14 amino acids. The CDR3 DNA follows: TGTGCCAGCAGTGACCGGGGGGAGTGGGGTGGCTACACCTTC. Its translation: CASSDRGEWGGYTF.

The chain uses TRBV5-1 and TRBJ1-6; D uncertain. Germline CDR1 is SGHRS and CDR2 is YFSETQ. The CDR3 sequence is 19 residues long. Trimming pared 0 bases from V and 4 bases from J, leaving 20 bases between. The CDR3 spells CASSLAVGRLEGYNSPLHF. The CDR3 DNA follows: TGCGCCAGCAGCTTGGCCGTTGGCAGGCTCGAGGGTTATAATTCACCCCTCCACTTT.

The CDR3 DNA reads as TGTGCCAGCGGGGTGGCTCGGGGGAATGAGCAGTTCTTC. Translation gives CASGVARGNEQFF. The V call is TRBV27, the J call TRBJ2-1; weak D call: TRBD2 (6 bases). The CDR3 is 13 residues long. The germline gives CDR1 MNHEY, CDR2 SMNVEV (reference sequence). Trimming stripped 8 bases from V and 7 bases from J, with 15 bases between.

This clone has a single count. The chain recombines TRBV30 with TRBJ1-5; D gene ambiguous. The germline V and J ends were trimmed by 3 bases and 5 bases, with 14 bases remaining between them. Looked up from germline, CDR1 is GTSNPN and CDR2 is SVGIG (reference sequence). The length of the CDR3 is 14 residues. CDR3 protein: CAWSPQAFYQPQHF. DNA for the CDR3: TGTGCCTGGAGCCCCCAGGCCTTTTATCAGCCCCAGCATTTT.

The chain combines TRBV5-1 with TRBJ2-1; 13 positions agree with TRBD2. V shed 4 bases, J shed 3 bases, and the junction held 7 bases outside the gene matches. The CDR3 totals 17 residues. Per the germline V gene, CDR1 is SGHRS and CDR2 is YFSETQ. The CDR3 bases are TGCGCCAGCAGCCCCGGGACTAGCGGGGCATACTACAATGAGCAGTTCTTC. This translates into CASSPGTSGAYYNEQFF.

The chain combines TRBV15 with TRBJ2-3; D might be TRBD1 (5 bases). The germline CDR1 and CDR2 sequences are LNHNV and YYDKDF (reference sequence). V shed 0 bases and J shed 0 bases, with 13 bases lying between them. This CDR3 region has 17 residues. CDR3 region: CATSRDYWTSSTDTQYF. The CDR3, as DNA: TGTGCCACCAGCAGAGATTATTGGACATCTAGCACAGATACGCAGTATTTT.

The chain recombines TRBV28 with TRBJ2-5; TRBD2 matches at 13 bases. V was pared by 5 bases and J by 10 bases, with 10 bases of the junction left unmatched. The germline V gene encodes CDR1 MDHEN and CDR2 SYDVKM. The CDR3 covers 15 residues. CDR3 nucleotides: TGTGCCAGCAGTCAGGGACTAGCGGGACCCAAGGACCAGTACTTC. Translated, it gives CASSQGLAGPKDQYF.